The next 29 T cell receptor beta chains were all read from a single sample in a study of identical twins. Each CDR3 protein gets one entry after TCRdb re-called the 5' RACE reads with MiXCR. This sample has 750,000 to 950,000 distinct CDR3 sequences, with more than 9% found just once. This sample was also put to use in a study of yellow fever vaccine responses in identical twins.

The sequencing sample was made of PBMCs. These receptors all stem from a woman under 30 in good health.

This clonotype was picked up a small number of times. DNA of the CDR3: TGTGCCAGCAGCGCACAAGATACGCAGTATTTT. Amino acids: CASSAQDTQYF. The chain has TRBV7-8 and TRBJ2-3; D is ambiguous. Germline values: CDR1 SGHVS, CDR2 FQNEAQ. The CDR3 is made up of 11 amino acids. Trimming stripped 5 bases from V and 5 bases from J, with 5 bases between.

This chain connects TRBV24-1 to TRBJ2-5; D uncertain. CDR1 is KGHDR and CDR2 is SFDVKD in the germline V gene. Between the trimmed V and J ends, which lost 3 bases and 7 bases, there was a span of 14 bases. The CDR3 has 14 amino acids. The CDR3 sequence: CATSDAGDLGTQYF. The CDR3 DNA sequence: TGTGCCACCAGTGATGCTGGGGATCTAGGGACCCAGTACTTC.

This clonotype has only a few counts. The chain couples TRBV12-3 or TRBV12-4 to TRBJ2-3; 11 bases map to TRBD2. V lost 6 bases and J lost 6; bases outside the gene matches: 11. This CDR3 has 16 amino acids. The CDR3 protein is CASRIGTSGPGDTQYF. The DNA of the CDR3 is TGTGCCAGCAGGATCGGGACTAGCGGTCCTGGGGATACGCAGTATTTT.

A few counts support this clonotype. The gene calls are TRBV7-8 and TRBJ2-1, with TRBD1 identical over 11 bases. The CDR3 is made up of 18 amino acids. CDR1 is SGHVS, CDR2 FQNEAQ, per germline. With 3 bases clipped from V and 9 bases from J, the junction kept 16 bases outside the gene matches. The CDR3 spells CASSFDGRGTGGRSEQFF. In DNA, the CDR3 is TGTGCCAGCAGCTTCGATGGTCGAGGGACAGGGGGTAGAAGTGAGCAGTTCTTC.

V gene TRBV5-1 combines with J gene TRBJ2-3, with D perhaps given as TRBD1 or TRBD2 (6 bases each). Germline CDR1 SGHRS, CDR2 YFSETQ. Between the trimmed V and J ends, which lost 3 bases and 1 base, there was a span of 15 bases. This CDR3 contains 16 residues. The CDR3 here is CASSSGAGGRTDTQYF. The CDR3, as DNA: TGCGCCAGCAGCTCGGGGGCAGGAGGGCGCACAGATACGCAGTATTTT.

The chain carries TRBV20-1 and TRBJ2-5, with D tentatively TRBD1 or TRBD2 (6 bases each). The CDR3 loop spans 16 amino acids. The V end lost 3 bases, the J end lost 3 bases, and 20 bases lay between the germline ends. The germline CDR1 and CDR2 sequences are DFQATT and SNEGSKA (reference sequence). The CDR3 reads CSARAGHRYNEETQYF. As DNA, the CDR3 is TGCAGTGCTAGGGCGGGACACCGATATAACGAAGAGACCCAGTACTTC.

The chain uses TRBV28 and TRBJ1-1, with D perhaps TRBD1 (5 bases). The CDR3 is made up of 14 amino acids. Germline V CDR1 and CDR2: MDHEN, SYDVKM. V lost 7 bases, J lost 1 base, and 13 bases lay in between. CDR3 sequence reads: CASKSGDSNTEAFF. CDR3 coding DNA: TGTGCCAGCAAAAGCGGGGACTCGAACACTGAAGCTTTCTTT.

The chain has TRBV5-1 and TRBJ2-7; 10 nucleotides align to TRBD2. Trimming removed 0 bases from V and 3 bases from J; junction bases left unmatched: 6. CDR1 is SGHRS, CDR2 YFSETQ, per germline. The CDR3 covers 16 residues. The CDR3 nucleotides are TGCGCCAGCAGCTTGGTGGGTAGCGGGAGGAGCTACGAGCAGTACTTC. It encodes CASSLVGSGRSYEQYF.

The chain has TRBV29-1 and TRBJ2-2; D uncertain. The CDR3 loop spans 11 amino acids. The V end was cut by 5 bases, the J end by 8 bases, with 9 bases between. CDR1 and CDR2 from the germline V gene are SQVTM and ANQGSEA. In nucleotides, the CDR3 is TGCAGCGTTCTACGACGGGGGGAGCTGTTTTTT. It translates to CSVLRRGELFF.

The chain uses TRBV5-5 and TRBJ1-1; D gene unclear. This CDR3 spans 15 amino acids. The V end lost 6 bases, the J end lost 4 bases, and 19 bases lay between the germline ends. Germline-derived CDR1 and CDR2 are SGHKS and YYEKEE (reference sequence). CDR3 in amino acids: CASNRGGPGGTEAFF. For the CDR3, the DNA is TGTGCCAGCAACCGGGGAGGGCCGGGCGGCACTGAAGCTTTCTTT.

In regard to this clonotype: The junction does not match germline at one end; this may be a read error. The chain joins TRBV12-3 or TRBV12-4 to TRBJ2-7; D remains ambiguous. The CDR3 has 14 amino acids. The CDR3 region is CASILDSLSYEQYF. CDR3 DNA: TGTGCCAGCATTTTAGATTCGCTCTCCTACGAGCAGTACTTC.

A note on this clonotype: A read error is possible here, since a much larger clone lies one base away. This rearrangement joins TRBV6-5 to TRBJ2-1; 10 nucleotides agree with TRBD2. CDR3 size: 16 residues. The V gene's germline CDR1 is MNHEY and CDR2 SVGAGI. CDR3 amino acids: CASGYSLAGDFDEQFF. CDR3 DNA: TGTGCCAGCGGTTACTCTCTAGCGGGAGACTTCGATGAGCAGTTCTTC.

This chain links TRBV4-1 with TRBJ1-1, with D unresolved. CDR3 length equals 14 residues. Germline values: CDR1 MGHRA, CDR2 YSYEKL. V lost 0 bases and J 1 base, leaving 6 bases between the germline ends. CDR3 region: CASSQDGGNTEAFF. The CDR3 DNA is TGCGCCAGCAGCCAAGATGGCGGGAACACTGAAGCTTTCTTT.

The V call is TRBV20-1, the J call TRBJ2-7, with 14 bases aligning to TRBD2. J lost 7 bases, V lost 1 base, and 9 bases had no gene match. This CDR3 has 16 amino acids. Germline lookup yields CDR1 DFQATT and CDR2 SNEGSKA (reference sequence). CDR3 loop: CSARGLAGGAKWEQYF. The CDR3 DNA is TGCAGTGCTAGAGGACTAGCGGGAGGGGCCAAGTGGGAGCAGTACTTC.

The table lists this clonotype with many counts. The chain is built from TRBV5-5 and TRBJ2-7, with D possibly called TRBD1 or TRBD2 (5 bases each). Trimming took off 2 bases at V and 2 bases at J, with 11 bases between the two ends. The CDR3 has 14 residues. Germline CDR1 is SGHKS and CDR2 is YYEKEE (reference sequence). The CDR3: CASSFRDGAYEQYV. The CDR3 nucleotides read TGTGCCAGCAGCTTCCGGGACGGAGCCTACGAGCAGTACGTC.

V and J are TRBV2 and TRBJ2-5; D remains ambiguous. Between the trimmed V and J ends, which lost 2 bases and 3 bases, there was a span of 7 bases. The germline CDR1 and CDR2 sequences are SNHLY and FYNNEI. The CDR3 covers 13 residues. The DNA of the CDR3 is TGTGCCAGCAGTGAATGGTTGGAAGAGACCCAGTACTTC. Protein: CASSEWLEETQYF.

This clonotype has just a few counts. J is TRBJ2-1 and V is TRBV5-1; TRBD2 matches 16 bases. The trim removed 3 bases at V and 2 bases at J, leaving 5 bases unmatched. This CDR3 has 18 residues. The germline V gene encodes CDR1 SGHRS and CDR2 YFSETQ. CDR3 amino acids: CASSSPGLAGGTYNEQFF. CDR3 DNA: TGCGCCAGCAGCTCTCCGGGACTAGCGGGAGGGACCTACAATGAGCAGTTCTTC.

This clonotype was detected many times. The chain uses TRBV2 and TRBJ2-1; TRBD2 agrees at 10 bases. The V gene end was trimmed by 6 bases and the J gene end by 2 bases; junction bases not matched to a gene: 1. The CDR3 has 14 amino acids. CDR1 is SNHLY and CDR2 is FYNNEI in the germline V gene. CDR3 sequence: CASRLAGAYNEQFF. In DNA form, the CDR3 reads TGTGCCAGCAGGCTAGCGGGAGCCTACAATGAGCAGTTCTTC.

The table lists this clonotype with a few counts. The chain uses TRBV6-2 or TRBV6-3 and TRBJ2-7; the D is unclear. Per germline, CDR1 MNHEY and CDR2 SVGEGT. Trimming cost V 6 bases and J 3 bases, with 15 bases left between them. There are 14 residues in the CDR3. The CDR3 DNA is TGTGCCAGCAGGCAAAGGGTACCTGACTACGAGCAGTACGTC. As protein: CASRQRVPDYEQYV.

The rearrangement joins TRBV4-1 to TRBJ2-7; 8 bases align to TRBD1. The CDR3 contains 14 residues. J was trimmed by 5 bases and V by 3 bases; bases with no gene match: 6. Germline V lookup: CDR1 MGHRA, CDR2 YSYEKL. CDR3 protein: CASSQDRAANEQYF. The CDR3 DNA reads TGCGCCAGCAGCCAGGACAGGGCAGCCAACGAGCAGTACTTC.

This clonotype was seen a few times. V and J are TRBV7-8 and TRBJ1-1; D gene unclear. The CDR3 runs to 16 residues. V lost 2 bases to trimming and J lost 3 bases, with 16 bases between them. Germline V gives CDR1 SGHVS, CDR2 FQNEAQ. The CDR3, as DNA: TGTGCCAGCAGCTTACCACATCCTACGAAGTACACTGAAGCTTTCTTT. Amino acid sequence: CASSLPHPTKYTEAFF.

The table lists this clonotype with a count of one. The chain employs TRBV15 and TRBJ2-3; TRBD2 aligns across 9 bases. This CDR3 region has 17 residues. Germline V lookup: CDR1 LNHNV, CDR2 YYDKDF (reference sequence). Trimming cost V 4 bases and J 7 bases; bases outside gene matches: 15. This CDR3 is CATSKKRQREVFHTQYF. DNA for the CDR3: TGTGCCACCAGCAAAAAAAGACAGCGGGAGGTGTTCCATACGCAGTATTTT.

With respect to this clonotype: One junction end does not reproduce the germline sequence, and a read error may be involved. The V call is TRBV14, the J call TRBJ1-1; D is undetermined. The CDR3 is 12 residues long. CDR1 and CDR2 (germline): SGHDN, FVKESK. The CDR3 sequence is CASSQDRAGRDF. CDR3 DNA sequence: TGTGCCAGCAGCCAAGATAGGGCAGGCAGAGACTTT.

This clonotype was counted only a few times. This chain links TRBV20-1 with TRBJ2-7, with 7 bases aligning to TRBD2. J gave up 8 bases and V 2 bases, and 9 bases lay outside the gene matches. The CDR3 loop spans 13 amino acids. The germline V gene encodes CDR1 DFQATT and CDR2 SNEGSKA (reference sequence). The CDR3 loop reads CSARPPGTTQQYF. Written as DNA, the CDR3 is TGCAGTGCTAGACCCCCCGGGACTACCCAGCAGTACTTC.

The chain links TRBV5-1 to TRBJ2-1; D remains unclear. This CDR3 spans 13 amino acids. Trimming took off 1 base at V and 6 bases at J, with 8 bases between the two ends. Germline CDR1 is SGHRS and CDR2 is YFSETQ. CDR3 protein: CASSLLQINEQFF. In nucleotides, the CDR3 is TGCGCCAGCAGCTTGCTACAGATCAATGAGCAGTTCTTC. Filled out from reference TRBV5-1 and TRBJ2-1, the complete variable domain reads KAGVTQTPRYLIKTRGQQVTLSCSPISGHRSVSWYQQTPGQGLQFLFEYFSETQRNKGNFPGRFSGRQFSNSRSEMNVSTLELGDSALYLCASSLLQINEQFFGPGTRLTVL.

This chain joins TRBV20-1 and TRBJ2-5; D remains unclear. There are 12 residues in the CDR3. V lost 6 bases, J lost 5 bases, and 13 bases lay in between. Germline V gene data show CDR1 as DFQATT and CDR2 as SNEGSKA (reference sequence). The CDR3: CSASDLLETQYF. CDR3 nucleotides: TGCAGTGCAAGCGATCTTTTGGAGACCCAGTACTTC.

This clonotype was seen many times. The CDR3 coding sequence is TGTGCCAGCAGCTCTGGAGGGGGGTCCTACGAGCAGTACTTC. This sequence encodes CASSSGGGSYEQYF. V usage is TRBV11-1 and J usage is TRBJ2-7, with D perhaps TRBD1 or TRBD2 (6 bases each). Germline V CDR1 and CDR2: SGHAT, FQDESV (reference sequence). Trimming removed 4 bases at V and 1 base at J, with 11 bases between. The CDR3 consists of 14 residues.

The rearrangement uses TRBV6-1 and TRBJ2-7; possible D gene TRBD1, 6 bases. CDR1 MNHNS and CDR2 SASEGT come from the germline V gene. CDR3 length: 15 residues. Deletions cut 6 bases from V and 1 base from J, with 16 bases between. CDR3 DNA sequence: TGTGCCAGCAGACAGGGTTGGGGAACTTCCTACGAGCAGTACGTC. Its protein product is CASRQGWGTSYEQYV.

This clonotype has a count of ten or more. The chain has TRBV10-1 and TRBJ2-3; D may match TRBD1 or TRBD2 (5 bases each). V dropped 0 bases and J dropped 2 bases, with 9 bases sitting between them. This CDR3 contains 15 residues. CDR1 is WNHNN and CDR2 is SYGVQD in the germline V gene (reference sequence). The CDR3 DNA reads TGCGCCAGCAGTGAGTCGTCGGGGCTCACAGATACGCAGTATTTT. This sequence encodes CASSESSGLTDTQYF.